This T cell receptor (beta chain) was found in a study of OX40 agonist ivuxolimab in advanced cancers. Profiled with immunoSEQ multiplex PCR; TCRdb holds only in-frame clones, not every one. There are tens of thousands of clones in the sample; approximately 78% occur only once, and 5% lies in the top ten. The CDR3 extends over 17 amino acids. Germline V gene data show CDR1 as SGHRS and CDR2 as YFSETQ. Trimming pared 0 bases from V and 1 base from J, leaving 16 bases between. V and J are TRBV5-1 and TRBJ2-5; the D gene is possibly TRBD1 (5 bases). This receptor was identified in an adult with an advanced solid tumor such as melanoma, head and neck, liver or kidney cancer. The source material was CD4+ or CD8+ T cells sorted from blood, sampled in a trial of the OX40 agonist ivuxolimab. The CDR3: CASSLALVSRGQETQYF. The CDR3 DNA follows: TGCGCCAGCAGCTTGGCTTTGGTGTCAAGGGGCCAAGAGACCCAGTACTTC. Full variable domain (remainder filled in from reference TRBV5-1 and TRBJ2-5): KAGVTQTPRYLIKTRGQQVTLSCSPISGHRSVSWYQQTPGQGLQFLFEYFSETQRNKGNFPGRFSGRQFSNSRSEMNVSTLELGDSALYLCASSLALVSRGQETQYFGPGTRLLVL.